What follows describes a single T cell receptor beta chain. This specimen comes from a study of blood T cell repertoires in COVID-19. On the study more broadly: Some COVID-19 samples were acute and others convalescent; all came from the United States, Italy and Spain.

Germline V lookup: CDR1 LNHNV, CDR2 YYDKDF (reference sequence). The CDR3 has 15 residues. The junction had 2 bases not matched to a gene; V was cut back by 1 base and J by 6 bases. TCRdb's copy holds only in-frame clones and misses some; the assay was immunoSEQ multiplex PCR. The table includes 310,000 or so clones, about 87% detected once. The receptor's source is a woman younger than 35 who had recovered from COVID-19. Sequencing was performed on PBMCs or T cells enriched from blood (not recorded which). The chain recombines TRBV15 with TRBJ2-7; TRBD2 matches 14 bases. The CDR3 nucleotides are TGTGCCACCAGCAGAGGCGGGACTAGCGGGGGCGAGCAGTACTTC. This gives the protein CATSRGGTSGGEQYF.